A single sample gave rise to the 26 T cell receptor beta chains below, sequenced in a study of T cell responses to AZD1222 COVID-19 vaccine. Here immunoSEQ multiplex PCR was the method, and the copy in TCRdb shows in-frame clones only, minus some. The table includes some 140,000 clones, approximately 87% detected once. This sample comprised peripheral blood, obtained on day 0 of MenACWY control vaccination. The source is an adult in good health.

The V and J genes are TRBV6-4 and TRBJ1-1; 8 bases align to TRBD1. The CDR3 runs to 14 residues. The germline CDR1 and CDR2 sequences are MRHNA and SNTAGT. Germline trimming cut 4 bases from V and 4 bases from J; bases unmatched to any gene: 5. For the CDR3, the DNA is TGTGCCAGCAGTGTGACAGGGGACGCCACTGAAGCTTTCTTT. This sequence encodes CASSVTGDATEAFF.

This clone has just one count. The rearrangement joins TRBV2 to TRBJ1-5; D remains unclear. The CDR3 sequence is 13 residues long. The V and J ends lost 5 bases and 1 base respectively, with 6 bases between them. Germline V gene lookup returns CDR1 SNHLY and CDR2 FYNNEI. The CDR3 region is CASSQESNQPQHF. The CDR3 DNA is TGTGCCAGCAGTCAGGAAAGCAATCAGCCCCAGCATTTT.

A remark on this clone: This CDR3 is also generated by other DNA sequences in the sample. The rearrangement uses TRBV5-4 and TRBJ2-7; no definite D call. V lost 0 bases to trimming and J lost 2 bases, with 3 bases between them. The germline V gene encodes CDR1 SGHNT and CDR2 YYREEE (reference sequence). This CDR3 has 12 residues. CDR3 sequence reads: CASSLGTYEQYF. The CDR3 region has the DNA TGTGCCAGCAGCTTGGGGACCTACGAGCAGTACTTC. Looking up the rest from reference TRBV5-4 and TRBJ2-7 gives the full variable domain: ETGVTQSPTHLIKTRGQQVTLRCSSQSGHNTVSWYQQALGQGPQFIFQYYREEENGRGNFPPRFSGLQFPNYSSELNVNALELDDSALYLCASSLGTYEQYFGPGTRLTVT.

The V call is TRBV7-6, the J call TRBJ1-1; D might be TRBD1 (6 bases). This CDR3 contains 13 residues. V lost 4 bases, J lost 9 bases, and 15 bases lay in between. Germline values: CDR1 SGHVS, CDR2 FNYEAQ. In DNA form, the CDR3 reads TGTGCCAGCAGCTCCCTGGCAGGGGAGAAAGCTTTCTTT. As protein: CASSSLAGEKAFF.

The chain carries TRBV5-1 and TRBJ2-1; D perhaps matches TRBD2 (6 bases). The CDR3 consists of 16 residues. Between the trimmed V and J ends, which lost 4 bases and 1 base, there was a span of 15 bases. Germline V gene data show CDR1 as SGHRS and CDR2 as YFSETQ. This CDR3 reads CASSPEWGGSYNEQFF. DNA of the CDR3: TGCGCCAGCAGCCCAGAATGGGGAGGATCCTACAATGAGCAGTTCTTC.

This chain connects TRBV28 to TRBJ2-7; 12 positions agree with TRBD1. Unmatched junction bases numbered 9, after V lost 5 bases and J lost 7 bases. Germline V gives CDR1 MDHEN, CDR2 SYDVKM. This CDR3 spans 15 amino acids. CDR3 in DNA: TGTGCCAGCAGTACTCCGGGACAGGGGGCATTTGAGCAGTACGTC. Amino acids: CASSTPGQGAFEQYV.

The chain employs TRBV6-5 and TRBJ2-2, with TRBD1 as a possible D gene (6 bases). The ends were cut back, 6 bases at V and 2 bases at J, with 13 bases in the middle. The CDR3 has 15 amino acids. Germline CDR1 is MNHEY and CDR2 is SVGAGI. This CDR3 reads CASRSTGTNTGELFF. The CDR3 DNA reads TGTGCCAGCAGGTCGACAGGTACAAACACCGGGGAGCTGTTTTTT.

This rearrangement joins TRBV6-5 to TRBJ2-2; D is tentatively TRBD1 or TRBD2 (5 bases each). Germline V lookup: CDR1 MNHEY, CDR2 SVGAGI. Trimming removed 4 bases from V and 4 bases from J, with 16 bases in between. The CDR3 loop spans 16 amino acids. CDR3 loop: CASSSEGPRGTGELFF. The DNA of the CDR3 is TGTGCCAGCAGTTCCGAGGGGCCCCGGGGCACCGGGGAGCTGTTTTTT.

This chain connects TRBV10-3 to TRBJ2-1; D may be TRBD1 (5 bases). Trimming removed 6 bases from V and 2 bases from J, with 14 bases in between. CDR3 size: 15 residues. Germline CDR1 ENHRY, CDR2 SYGVKD. DNA of the CDR3: TGTGCCATCAGACCTCCCACAGGAACCTACAATGAGCAGTTCTTC. This sequence encodes CAIRPPTGTYNEQFF.

V gene TRBV4-3 combines with J gene TRBJ2-7; 14 bases match TRBD2. The V gene end was trimmed by 1 base and the J gene end by 4 bases; junction bases not matched to a gene: 0. In germline, CDR1 is LGHNA, CDR2 YSLEER. The CDR3 is 15 residues long. The CDR3 protein is CASSQGTSGGYEQYF. The CDR3 DNA reads as TGCGCCAGCAGCCAAGGGACTAGCGGGGGGTACGAGCAGTACTTC.

This chain uses TRBV15 with TRBJ1-5; maybe TRBD1 (5 bases). The CDR3 is made up of 15 amino acids. V lost 1 base, J lost 0 bases, and 7 bases lay in between. Germline V CDR1 and CDR2: LNHNV, YYDKDF (reference sequence). The CDR3 region is CATSRGGNSNQPQHF. DNA for the CDR3: TGTGCCACCAGCAGAGGGGGGAATAGCAATCAGCCCCAGCATTTT.

This chain connects TRBV4-1 to TRBJ2-2; TRBD1 or TRBD2 may be the D gene (6 bases each). CDR1 is MGHRA and CDR2 is YSYEKL in the germline V gene. The CDR3 is 17 amino acids. With 4 bases removed from V and 7 bases from J, the gap between germline ends came to 22 bases. CDR3 nucleotide sequence: TGCGCCAGCAGCCTCAGGCGGGACAAGGGGAGAGGCGGGGAGCTGTTTTTT. This translates into CASSLRRDKGRGGELFF.

This sequence joins TRBV12-3 or TRBV12-4 and TRBJ1-3, with D uncertain. The CDR3 spans 11 residues. V gave up 8 bases and J gave up 7 bases, with 9 bases separating them. CDR3 DNA: TGTGCCAGCCATTTGGGGAACACCATATATTTT. Its protein is CASHLGNTIYF.

The rearrangement uses TRBV30 and TRBJ2-5; 9 nucleotides align to TRBD2. Looked up from germline, CDR1 is GTSNPN and CDR2 is SVGIG (reference sequence). V dropped 1 base and J dropped 4; count of bases not matched to a gene: 7. The CDR3 consists of 15 residues. The CDR3 reads CAWSELAGLVETQYF. The DNA of the CDR3 is TGTGCCTGGAGTGAACTAGCGGGTTTAGTAGAGACCCAGTACTTC.

The rearrangement joins TRBV3-1 (or the pseudogene TRBV3-2) to TRBJ1-1, with D tentatively TRBD1 (6 bases). Germline CDR1 and CDR2: LGHDT and YNNKEL (reference sequence). The CDR3 has 15 amino acids. Trimming stripped 1 base from V and 10 bases from J, with 19 bases between. CDR3 in amino acids: CASSQASRRGMSAFF. The CDR3 bases are TGTGCCAGCAGCCAAGCCTCCCGCAGGGGAATGTCAGCTTTCTTT.

This sequence joins TRBV5-1 and TRBJ1-4; no reliable D call. Germline V gene sequence: CDR1 SGHRS, CDR2 YFSETQ. CDR3 size: 15 residues. Trimming removed 1 base at V and 3 bases at J, with 10 bases between. CDR3 residues: CASSLNVGPNEKLFF. The CDR3 bases are TGCGCCAGCAGCTTGAACGTAGGGCCTAATGAAAAACTGTTTTTT.

The chain joins TRBV2 to TRBJ2-5; D is perhaps TRBD1 or TRBD2 (5 bases each). CDR1 SNHLY and CDR2 FYNNEI come from the germline V gene. The CDR3 sequence is 13 residues long. Trimming removed 6 bases at V and 2 bases at J, with 10 bases between. The CDR3 here is CASRTGTQETQYF. In DNA form, the CDR3 reads TGTGCCAGCAGAACCGGGACGCAAGAGACCCAGTACTTC.

This chain uses TRBV3-1 (or the pseudogene TRBV3-2) with TRBJ1-5; no reliable D call. The CDR3 is 13 residues long. Germline loops: CDR1 LGHDT, CDR2 YNNKEL (reference sequence). V shed 0 bases and J shed 12 bases, with 12 bases lying between them. Written as DNA, the CDR3 is TGTGCCAGCAGCCAAGATAGGTACGGCCACCAGCATTTT. This translates into CASSQDRYGHQHF.

The chain combines TRBV27 with TRBJ2-2; no clear D gene. CDR3 size: 14 residues. Germline loops: CDR1 MNHEY, CDR2 SMNVEV (reference sequence). Trimming stripped 2 bases from V and 3 bases from J, with 7 bases between. DNA for the CDR3: TGTGCCAGCAGTTTAAATGGGGACACCGGGGAGCTGTTTTTT. Protein product: CASSLNGDTGELFF.

V gene TRBV28 combines with J gene TRBJ1-1; no reliable D call. The CDR3 consists of 12 residues. Trimming shortened V by 5 bases and J by 5 bases, and 9 bases separated the two germline ends. The germline V gene has CDR1 MDHEN and CDR2 SYDVKM. The DNA for the CDR3 is TGTGCCAGCAGTCCCCTCTCTACTGAAGCTTTCTTT. Protein sequence: CASSPLSTEAFF. Using reference TRBV28 and TRBJ1-1 for the parts outside the CDR3, the full variable domain is DVKVTQSSRYLVKRTGEKVFLECVQDMDHENMFWYRQDPGLGLRLIYFSYDVKMKEKGDIPEGYSVSREKKERFSLILESASTNQTSMYLCASSPLSTEAFFGQGTRLTVV.

A remark on this clone: Other DNA sequences from this sample encode an identical CDR3 as well. This chain joins TRBV5-1 and TRBJ2-1; the D is unclear. This CDR3 region has 14 residues. With 2 bases removed from V and 1 base from J, the gap between germline ends came to 7 bases. Germline-derived CDR1 and CDR2 are SGHRS and YFSETQ. Here the CDR3 reads CASSLGQSYNEQFF. The CDR3 nucleotides read TGCGCCAGCAGCTTAGGGCAGTCCTACAATGAGCAGTTCTTC.

The chain is built from TRBV19 and TRBJ2-7; 8 bases map to TRBD2. This CDR3 has 17 amino acids. Unmatched junction bases numbered 12, after V lost 2 bases and J lost 3 bases. The germline gives CDR1 LNHDA, CDR2 SQIVND (reference sequence). The CDR3 region is CASSIRTVGTRVYEQYF. DNA for the CDR3: TGTGCCAGTAGTATAAGGACCGTGGGGACTAGGGTCTACGAGCAGTACTTC.

The chain has TRBV7-8 and TRBJ1-5; D remains unclear. The CDR3 contains 14 residues. Germline assignment: CDR1 SGHVS and CDR2 FQNEAQ. The ends were cut back, 0 bases at V and 1 base at J, with 4 bases in the middle. This CDR3 reads CASSLASSNQPQHF. The CDR3 DNA reads TGTGCCAGCAGCTTAGCGAGCAGCAATCAGCCCCAGCATTTT.

The V call is TRBV7-9, the J call TRBJ2-1; 8 positions agree with TRBD1. The CDR3 runs to 16 residues. Germline V gene data show CDR1 as SEHNR and CDR2 as FQNEAQ (reference sequence). V shed 3 bases and J 2 bases; nucleotides not matched to a gene: 6. Written as DNA, the CDR3 is TGTGCCAGCAGCTTCTCCAGGGGGCGCCCCTACAATGAGCAGTTCTTC. It is translated as CASSFSRGRPYNEQFF.

V gene TRBV2 combines with J gene TRBJ1-6; TRBD1 matches at 8 bases. CDR1 is SNHLY and CDR2 is FYNNEI in the germline V gene. This CDR3 contains 18 residues. V was pared by 3 bases and J by 7 bases, with 14 bases of the junction left unmatched. In nucleotides, the CDR3 is TGTGCCAGCAGTGACCCGACAGGGGCTATCGGGGGGAATTCACCCCTCCACTTT. Protein sequence: CASSDPTGAIGGNSPLHF.

J is TRBJ2-2 and V is TRBV11-3; D might be TRBD1 (6 bases). CDR3 length: 15 residues. Germline V gene sequence: CDR1 SGHNT, CDR2 YENEEA. The germline V and J ends were trimmed by 3 bases and 1 base, with 9 bases remaining between them. CDR3 in DNA: TGTGCCAGCAGCTTCGGCAGGGGGAACACCGGGGAGCTGTTTTTT. Translation: CASSFGRGNTGELFF. The full variable domain, completed using reference TRBV11-3 and TRBJ2-2, is EAGVVQSPRYKIIEKKQPVAFWCNPISGHNTLYWYLQNLGQGPELLIRYENEEAVDDSQLPKDRFSAERLKGVDSTLKIQPAELGDSAVYLCASSFGRGNTGELFFGEGSRLTVL.